This entry describes one T cell receptor beta chain. This sample is part of a study of blood T cells in healthy people across ages. The CDR3 covers 15 residues. V was clipped by 4 bases and J by 7 bases; unmatched bases: 8. Germline V gene data show CDR1 as MDHEN and CDR2 as SYDVKM. Primers used in a second PCR of roughly 6 to 11 cycles were a sample-barcoded 5' primer and a J-beta primer mix. TCRdb fed the 5' RACE reads into MiXCR, producing one record per CDR3 protein. This table holds about 900,000 distinct CDR3 sequences, around 46% found once. The chain combines TRBV28 with TRBJ1-5; TRBD1 matches 9 bases. The specimen sequenced was blood. The sequence was collected from a man aged 30-40 years in good health. The CDR3 loop reads CASSCRDRDSQPQHF. CDR3 DNA sequence: TGTGCCAGCAGTTGCCGGGACAGGGATAGCCAGCCCCAGCATTTT.